This record looks at one T cell receptor beta chain sequence and its context. Its target is not known. The data were obtained in a study of T cells expressing NK-cell markers. Study overall: Sorted CD3+CD56+NKG2C+, CD3+CD56+NKG2C- and CD3+CD56-NKG2C+ T cells supplied TCR beta repertoires.

Germline CDR1 is SEHNR and CDR2 is FQNEAQ (reference sequence). CDR3 length: 17 amino acids. Overall study results and limits: Whether expanded NKG2C+ T cell clones were HCMV specific stayed uncertain.

TCRdb reprocessed the 5' RACE reads, keeping one entry per CDR3 protein, no DNA. Its table records about 460,000 distinct CDR3 sequences. The chain couples TRBV7-9 to TRBJ1-5; TCRdb's D gene call, TRBD1, goes unchecked for lack of DNA. Sequencing was performed on blood T cells: a sorted CD56 or NKG2C T cell subset, CD4+ or CD8+ T cells, or bulk PBMC T cells (not recorded which). The origin of this receptor is a woman between 45 and 60 years old in good health. The CDR3 region is CASSLGTGDLSNQPQHF.